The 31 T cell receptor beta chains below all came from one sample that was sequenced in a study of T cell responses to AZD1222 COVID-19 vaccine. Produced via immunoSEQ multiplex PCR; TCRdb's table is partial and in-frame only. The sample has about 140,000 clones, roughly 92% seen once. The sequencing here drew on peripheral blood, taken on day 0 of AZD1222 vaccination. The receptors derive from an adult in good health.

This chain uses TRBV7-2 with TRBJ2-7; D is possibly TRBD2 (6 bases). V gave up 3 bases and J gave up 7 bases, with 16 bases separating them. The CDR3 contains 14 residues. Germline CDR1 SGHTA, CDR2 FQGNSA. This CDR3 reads CASSFGTSSREQYF. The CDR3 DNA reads TGTGCCAGCAGCTTCGGGACTTCTTCTAGGGAGCAGTACTTC.

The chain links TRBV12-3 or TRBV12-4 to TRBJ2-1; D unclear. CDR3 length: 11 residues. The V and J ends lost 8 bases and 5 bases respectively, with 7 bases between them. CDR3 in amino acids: CASVWDNEQFF. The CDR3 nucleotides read TGTGCCAGCGTCTGGGACAATGAGCAGTTCTTC.

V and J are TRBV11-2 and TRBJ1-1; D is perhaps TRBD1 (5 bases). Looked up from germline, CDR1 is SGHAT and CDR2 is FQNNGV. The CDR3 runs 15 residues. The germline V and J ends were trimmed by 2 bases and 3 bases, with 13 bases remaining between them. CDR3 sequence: CASSLSPRAYTEAFF. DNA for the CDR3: TGTGCCAGCAGCTTATCTCCCAGGGCGTACACTGAAGCTTTCTTT. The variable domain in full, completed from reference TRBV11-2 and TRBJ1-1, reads EAGVAQSPRYKIIEKRQSVAFWCNPISGHATLYWYQQILGQGPKLLIQFQNNGVVDDSQLPKDRFSAERLKGVDSTLKIQPAKLEDSAVYLCASSLSPRAYTEAFFGQGTRLTVV.

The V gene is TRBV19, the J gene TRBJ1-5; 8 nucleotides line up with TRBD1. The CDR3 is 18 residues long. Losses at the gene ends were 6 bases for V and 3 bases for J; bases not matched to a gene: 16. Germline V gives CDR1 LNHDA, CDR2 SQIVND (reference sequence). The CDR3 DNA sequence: TGTGCCAGTAGACCGAGACAGGGGAGTTTACACGACAATCAGCCCCAGCATTTT. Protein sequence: CASRPRQGSLHDNQPQHF.

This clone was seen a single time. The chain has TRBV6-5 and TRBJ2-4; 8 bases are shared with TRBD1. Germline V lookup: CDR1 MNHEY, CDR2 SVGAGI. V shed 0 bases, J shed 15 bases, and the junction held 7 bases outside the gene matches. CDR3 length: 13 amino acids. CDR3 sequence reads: CASSYSRTGMGYF. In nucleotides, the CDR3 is TGTGCCAGCAGTTACTCTCGGACAGGGATGGGGTACTTC.

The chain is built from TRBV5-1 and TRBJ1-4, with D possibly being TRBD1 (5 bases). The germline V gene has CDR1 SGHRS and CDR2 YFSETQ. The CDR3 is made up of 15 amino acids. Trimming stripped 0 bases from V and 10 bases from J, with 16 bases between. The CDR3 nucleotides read TGCGCCAGCAGCTTGGCCCTTCTTGGGGCCTCAAAACTGTTTTTT. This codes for CASSLALLGASKLFF.

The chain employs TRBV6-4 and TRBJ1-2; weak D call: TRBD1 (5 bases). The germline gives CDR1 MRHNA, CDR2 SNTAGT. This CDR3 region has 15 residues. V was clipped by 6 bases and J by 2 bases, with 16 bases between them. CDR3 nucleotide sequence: TGTGCCAGCAGACCCGCCGGGACGGAAAACTATGGCTACACCTTC. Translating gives CASRPAGTENYGYTF.

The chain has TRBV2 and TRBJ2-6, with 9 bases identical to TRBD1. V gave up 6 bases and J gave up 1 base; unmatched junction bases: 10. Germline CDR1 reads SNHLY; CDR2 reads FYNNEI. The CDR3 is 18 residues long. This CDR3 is CASRAGQGSVSGANVLTF. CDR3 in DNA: TGTGCCAGCAGGGCGGGACAGGGCTCAGTATCTGGGGCCAACGTCCTGACTTTC. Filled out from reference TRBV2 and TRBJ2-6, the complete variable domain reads EPEVTQTPSHQVTQMGQEVILRCVPISNHLYFYWYRQILGQKVEFLVSFYNNEISEKSEIFDDQFSVERPDGSNFTLKIRSTKLEDSAMYFCASRAGQGSVSGANVLTFGAGSRLTVL.

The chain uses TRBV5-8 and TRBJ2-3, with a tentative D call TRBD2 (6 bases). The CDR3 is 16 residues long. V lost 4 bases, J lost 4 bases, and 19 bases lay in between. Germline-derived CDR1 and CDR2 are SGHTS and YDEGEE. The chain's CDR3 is CASSHAGPREADTQYF. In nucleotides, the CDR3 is TGTGCCAGCAGCCATGCCGGGCCAAGGGAGGCAGATACGCAGTATTTT.

CDR3 nucleotide sequence: TGTGCCAGCAGCAGAGGGGCAGGGGCCAACGTCCTGACTTTC. Its protein is CASSRGAGANVLTF. The J gene is TRBJ2-6, the V gene TRBV27, with D perhaps TRBD1 or TRBD2 (5 bases each). The germline CDR1 and CDR2 sequences are MNHEY and SMNVEV (reference sequence). Trimming pared 6 bases from V and 4 bases from J, leaving 10 bases between. The CDR3 contains 14 residues.

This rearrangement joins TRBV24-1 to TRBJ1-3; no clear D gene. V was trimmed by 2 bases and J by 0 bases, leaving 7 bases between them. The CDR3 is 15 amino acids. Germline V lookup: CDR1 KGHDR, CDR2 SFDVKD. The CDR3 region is CATSDSRGSGNTIYF. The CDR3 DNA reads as TGTGCCACCAGTGATTCACGGGGCTCTGGAAACACCATATATTTT.

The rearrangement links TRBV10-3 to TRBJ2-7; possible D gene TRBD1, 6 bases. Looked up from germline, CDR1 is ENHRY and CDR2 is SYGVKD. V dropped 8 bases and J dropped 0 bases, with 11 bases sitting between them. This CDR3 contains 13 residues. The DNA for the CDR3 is TGTGCCATCGCTGGACAGAGCTCCTACGAGCAGTACTTC. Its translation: CAIAGQSSYEQYF.

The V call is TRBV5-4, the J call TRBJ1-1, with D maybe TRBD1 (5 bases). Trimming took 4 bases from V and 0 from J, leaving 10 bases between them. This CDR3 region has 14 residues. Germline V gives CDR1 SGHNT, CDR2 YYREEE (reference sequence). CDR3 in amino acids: CASSLGLMNTEAFF. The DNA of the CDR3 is TGTGCCAGCAGCCTGGGACTTATGAACACTGAAGCTTTCTTT.

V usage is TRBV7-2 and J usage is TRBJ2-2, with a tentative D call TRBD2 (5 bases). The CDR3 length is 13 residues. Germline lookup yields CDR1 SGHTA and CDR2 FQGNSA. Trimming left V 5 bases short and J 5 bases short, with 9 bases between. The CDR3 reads CASSQLVTGELFF. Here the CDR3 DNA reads TGTGCCAGCAGCCAACTAGTTACCGGGGAGCTGTTTTTT. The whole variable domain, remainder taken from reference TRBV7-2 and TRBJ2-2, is GAGVSQSPSNKVTEKGKDVELRCDPISGHTALYWYRQSLGQGLEFLIYFQGNSAPDKSGLPSDRFSAERTGGSVSTLTIQRTQQEDSAVYLCASSQLVTGELFFGEGSRLTVL.

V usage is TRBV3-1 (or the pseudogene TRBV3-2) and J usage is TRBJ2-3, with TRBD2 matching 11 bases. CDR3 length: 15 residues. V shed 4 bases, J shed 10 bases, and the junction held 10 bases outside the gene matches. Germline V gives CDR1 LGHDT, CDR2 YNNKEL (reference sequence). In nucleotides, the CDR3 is TGTGCCAGCAGCCCTCTAGCGGGGGGTTCCACATCGCAGTATTTT. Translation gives CASSPLAGGSTSQYF.

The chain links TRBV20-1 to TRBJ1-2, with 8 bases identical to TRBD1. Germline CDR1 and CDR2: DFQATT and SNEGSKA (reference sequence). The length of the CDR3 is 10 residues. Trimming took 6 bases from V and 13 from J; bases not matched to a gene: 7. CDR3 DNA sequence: TGCAGTGCGGACATTACAGGGGGCACCTTC. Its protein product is CSADITGGTF.

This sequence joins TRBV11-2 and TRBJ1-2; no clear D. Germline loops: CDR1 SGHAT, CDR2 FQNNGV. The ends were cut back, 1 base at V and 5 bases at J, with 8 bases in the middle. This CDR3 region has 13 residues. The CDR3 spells CASSLVVGYGYTF. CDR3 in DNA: TGTGCCAGCAGCTTAGTGGTGGGGTATGGCTACACCTTC. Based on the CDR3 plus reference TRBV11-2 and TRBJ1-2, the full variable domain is EAGVAQSPRYKIIEKRQSVAFWCNPISGHATLYWYQQILGQGPKLLIQFQNNGVVDDSQLPKDRFSAERLKGVDSTLKIQPAKLEDSAVYLCASSLVVGYGYTFGSGTRLTVV.

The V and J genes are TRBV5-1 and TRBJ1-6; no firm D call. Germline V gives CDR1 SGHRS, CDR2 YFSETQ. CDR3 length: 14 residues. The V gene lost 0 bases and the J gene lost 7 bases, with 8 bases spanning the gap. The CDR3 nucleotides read TGCGCCAGCAGCTTGGAACAGACGAATTCACCCCTCCACTTT. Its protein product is CASSLEQTNSPLHF.

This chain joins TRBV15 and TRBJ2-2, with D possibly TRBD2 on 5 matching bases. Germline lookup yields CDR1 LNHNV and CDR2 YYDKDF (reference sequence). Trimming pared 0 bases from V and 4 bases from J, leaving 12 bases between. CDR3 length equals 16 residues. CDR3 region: CATSRDPLAGTGELFF. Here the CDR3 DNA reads TGTGCCACCAGCAGAGATCCCTTGGCGGGCACCGGGGAGCTGTTTTTT.

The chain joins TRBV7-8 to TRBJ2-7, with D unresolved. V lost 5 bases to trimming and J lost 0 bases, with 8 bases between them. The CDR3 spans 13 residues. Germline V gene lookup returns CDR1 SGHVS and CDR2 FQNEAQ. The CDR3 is CASSPPSSYEQYF. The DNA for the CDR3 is TGTGCCAGCAGCCCCCCGAGCTCCTACGAGCAGTACTTC.

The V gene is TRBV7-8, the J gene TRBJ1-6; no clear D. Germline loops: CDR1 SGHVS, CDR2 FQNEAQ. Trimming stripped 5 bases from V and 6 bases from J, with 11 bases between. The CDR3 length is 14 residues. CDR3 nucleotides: TGTGCCAGCAGCCCTCCCTGGGGTAATTCACCCCTCCACTTT. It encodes CASSPPWGNSPLHF.

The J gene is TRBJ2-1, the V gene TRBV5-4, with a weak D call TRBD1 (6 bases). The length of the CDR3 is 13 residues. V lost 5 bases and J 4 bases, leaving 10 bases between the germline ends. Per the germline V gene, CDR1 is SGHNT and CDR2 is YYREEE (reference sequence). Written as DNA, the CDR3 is TGTGCCAGCAGGCAGGACAGTTACAATGAGCAGTTCTTC. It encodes CASRQDSYNEQFF.

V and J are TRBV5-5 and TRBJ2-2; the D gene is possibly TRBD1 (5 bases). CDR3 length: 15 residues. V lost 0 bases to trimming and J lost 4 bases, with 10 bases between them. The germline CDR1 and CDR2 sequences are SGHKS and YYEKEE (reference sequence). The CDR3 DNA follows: TGTGCCAGCAGCTTGGGGGGCAGGCCCACCGGGGAGCTGTTTTTT. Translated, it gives CASSLGGRPTGELFF.

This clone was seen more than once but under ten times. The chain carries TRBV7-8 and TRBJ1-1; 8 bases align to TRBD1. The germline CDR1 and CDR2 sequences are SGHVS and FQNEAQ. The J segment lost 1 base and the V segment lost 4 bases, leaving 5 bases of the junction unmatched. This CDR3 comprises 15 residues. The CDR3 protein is CASSSADRANTEAFF. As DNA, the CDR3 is TGTGCCAGCAGCTCCGCGGACAGGGCGAACACTGAAGCTTTCTTT.

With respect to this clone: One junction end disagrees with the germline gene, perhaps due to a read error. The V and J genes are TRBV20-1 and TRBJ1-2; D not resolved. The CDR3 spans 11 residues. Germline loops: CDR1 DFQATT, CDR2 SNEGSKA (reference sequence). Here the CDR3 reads CSAMEPPLFHF. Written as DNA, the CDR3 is TGCAGTGCTATGGAACCTCCCCTCTTTCACTTC.

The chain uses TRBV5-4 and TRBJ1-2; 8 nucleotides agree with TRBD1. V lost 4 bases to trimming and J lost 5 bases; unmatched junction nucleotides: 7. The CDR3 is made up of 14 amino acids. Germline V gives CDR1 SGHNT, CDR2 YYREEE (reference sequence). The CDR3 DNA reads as TGTGCCAGCAGCCCGGGACAGGCCTCTTATGGCTACACCTTC. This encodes CASSPGQASYGYTF.

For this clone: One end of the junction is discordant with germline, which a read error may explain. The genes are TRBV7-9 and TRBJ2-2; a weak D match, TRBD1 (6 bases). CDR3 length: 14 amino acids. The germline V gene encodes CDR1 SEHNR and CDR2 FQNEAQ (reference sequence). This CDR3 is CASSLGQNSGELFF. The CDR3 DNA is TGTGCCAGCAGCCTCGGACAGAACTCCGGGGAGCTGTTTTTT. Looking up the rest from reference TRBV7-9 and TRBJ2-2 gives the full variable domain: DTGVSQNPRHKITKRGQNVTFRCDPISEHNRLYWYRQTLGQGPEFLTYFQNEAQLEKSRLLSDRFSAERPKGSFSTLEIQRTEQGDSAMYLCASSLGQNSGELFFGEGSRLTVL.

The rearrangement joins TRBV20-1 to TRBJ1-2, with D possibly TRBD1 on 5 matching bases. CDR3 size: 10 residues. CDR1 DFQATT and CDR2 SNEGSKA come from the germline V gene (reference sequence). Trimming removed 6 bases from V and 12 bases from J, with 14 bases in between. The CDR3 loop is CSAWGGFHTF. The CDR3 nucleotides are TGCAGTGCCTGGGGCGGTTTTCACACCTTC.

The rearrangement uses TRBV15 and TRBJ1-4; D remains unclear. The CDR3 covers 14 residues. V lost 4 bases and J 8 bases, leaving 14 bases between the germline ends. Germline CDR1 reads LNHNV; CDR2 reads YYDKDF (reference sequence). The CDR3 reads CATSTPERREKLFF. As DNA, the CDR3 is TGTGCCACCAGCACCCCGGAGCGCCGGGAAAAACTGTTTTTT.

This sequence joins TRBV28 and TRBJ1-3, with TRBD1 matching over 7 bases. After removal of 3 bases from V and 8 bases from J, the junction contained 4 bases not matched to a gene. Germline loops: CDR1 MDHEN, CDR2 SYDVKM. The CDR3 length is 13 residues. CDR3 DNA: TGTGCCAGCAGTTTTCAGGGGGTATACACCATATATTTT. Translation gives CASSFQGVYTIYF.

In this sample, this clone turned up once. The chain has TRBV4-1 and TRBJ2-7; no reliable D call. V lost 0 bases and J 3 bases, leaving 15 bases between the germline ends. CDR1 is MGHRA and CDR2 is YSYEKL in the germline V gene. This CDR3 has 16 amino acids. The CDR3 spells CASSQDLTLVGYEQYF. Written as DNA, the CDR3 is TGCGCCAGCAGCCAAGATTTAACCCTAGTCGGCTACGAGCAGTACTTC.